This TCR beta chain was observed in a study of CD8 T cells in ankylosing spondylitis. Study-level points and caveats: Existing reports had already noted some motif variants in reactive arthritis synovial fluid and blood. A motif in TCR beta, a set of eight highly homologous variants, appeared characteristic of ankylosing spondylitis blood.

As regards this clonotype: Its antigen remains unidentified.

Quantitative barcoded 5'-RACE was used to prepare TCR beta libraries. In TCRdb, the 5' RACE reads were re-called with MiXCR into one record per CDR3 protein. The sample lists about 260,000 distinct CDR3 sequences, 20% to 30% occurring once. From germline, CDR1 is DFQATT and CDR2 SNEGSKA (reference sequence). Trimming stripped 5 bases from V and 2 bases from J, with 11 bases between. The length of the CDR3 is 13 residues. The chain couples TRBV20-1 to TRBJ2-3; no clear D. The sequenced material came from blood, either unsorted or a sorted T cell fraction (not recorded which). The receptor was isolated from a male donor with ankylosing spondylitis or in good health (not recorded which). CDR3 sequence: CSAGVRVTDTQYF. CDR3 bases: TGCAGTGCTGGGGTTAGGGTCACAGATACGCAGTATTTT.